This TCR beta chain was sequenced in a study of response to subunit inactivated influenza vaccine. Trimming cost V 6 bases and J 5 bases, with 13 bases left between them. Germline V gene sequence: CDR1 SGHAT, CDR2 FQNNGV. The CDR3 length is 13 residues. TCRdb processed the RT-PCR reads anew with MiXCR; each CDR3 protein has one entry. The table has around 200,000 distinct CDR3 sequences, roughly 12% seen once; the top ten hold about 29%. Another study also made use of these data, one on T cells expressing NK-cell markers. This second study notes: Libraries used 5'RACE template switching adding universal primer site and UMIs. Cells sorted as CD3+CD56+NKG2C+, CD3+CD56+NKG2C- and CD3+CD56-NKG2C+ T cells supplied the TCR beta repertoires. HCMV serostatus: seven of eight sequenced donors positive, one negative. As a fraction of CD8+ T cells, dominant NKG2C+ clonotypes reached roughly 1.0-7.0% in six donors.

The sample here was CD8+ T cells sorted from PBMCs, taken 11 to 12 days after vaccination. The genes are TRBV11-2 and TRBJ2-5; TRBD1 might be the D (7 bases). This clonotype was obtained from a man aged 45 to 65 who received an inactivated influenza vaccine. CDR3: CASSVTGRETQYF. Here the CDR3 DNA reads TGTGCCAGCAGTGTGACAGGGAGGGAGACCCAGTACTTC. The complete variable domain, with remaining parts taken from reference TRBV11-2 and TRBJ2-5, reads EAGVAQSPRYKIIEKRQSVAFWCNPISGHATLYWYQQILGQGPKLLIQFQNNGVVDDSQLPKDRFSAERLKGVDSTLKIQPAKLEDSAVYLCASSVTGRETQYFGPGTRLLVL.